This TCR beta chain originates from a study of radiotherapy plus CTLA-4 blockade in lung cancer. Focal radiation plus CTLA-4 blockade with ipilimumab was given to patients with chemo-refractory metastatic non-small-cell lung cancer. The CDR3 totals 17 residues. Looked up from germline, CDR1 is SNHLY and CDR2 is FYNNEI. General study findings and limits: Clones of tumor-derived TCRs expanded in blood after radiotherapy plus ipilimumab. The authors reported that early blood T cell clone dynamics, with interferon-beta, best predicted response.

Generated by immunoSEQ multiplex PCR, the TCRdb table keeps only in-frame clones and is missing some. Of approximately 85,000 clones listed, approximately 80% are singletons. A word on this clone: As yet, its antigen is unknown. The junction departs from the called germline gene at one end, perhaps through a read error. Other nucleotide sequences in the sample specify the same CDR3.

Sequencing used peripheral blood, obtained from a patient treated with radiotherapy plus ipilimumab. The clonotype was recovered from a human donor with non-small cell lung cancer that progressed on radiotherapy plus ipilimumab. The chain employs TRBV2 and TRBJ1-3; 7 bases match TRBD1. The CDR3 region has the DNA TGTGCCAGCAGCGAACGGACAGGACAGCTCTATGGAAACACTATATATTTT. Translated: CASSERTGQLYGNTIYF.